This TCR beta chain derives from a study of control samples from healthy donors and cancer patients. TCRdb's copy holds only in-frame clones and misses some; the assay was immunoSEQ multiplex PCR. The sample has over 100,000 clones, about 90% seen once. V was shortened by 3 bases and J by 6 bases, with 14 bases between the two germline ends. The CDR3 has 15 residues. Germline V gene data show CDR1 as LNHDA and CDR2 as SQIVND (reference sequence). The source material was blood. The gene calls are TRBV19 and TRBJ2-2; the D call may be TRBD1 or TRBD2 (5 bases each). The clonotype comes from a young woman in good health. The CDR3 coding sequence is TGTGCCAGTAGTATTTACGAGGGGATCGCCGGGGAGCTGTTTTTT. This encodes CASSIYEGIAGELFF.